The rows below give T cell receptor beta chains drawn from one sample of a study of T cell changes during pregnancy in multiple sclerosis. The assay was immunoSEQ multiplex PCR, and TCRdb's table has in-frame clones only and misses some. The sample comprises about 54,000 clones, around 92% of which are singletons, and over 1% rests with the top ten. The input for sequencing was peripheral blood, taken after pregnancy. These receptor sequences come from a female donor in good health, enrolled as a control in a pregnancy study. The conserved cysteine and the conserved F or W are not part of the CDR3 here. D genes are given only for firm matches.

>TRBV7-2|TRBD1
ASSLETGGYGYT
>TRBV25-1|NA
ASSVGMGAGNTIY
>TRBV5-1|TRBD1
ASSLVTGSTNTGELF
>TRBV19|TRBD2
ASSMGGSRADTQY
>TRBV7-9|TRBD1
ASSLMGQGSPLH
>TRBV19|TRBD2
ASSIETGARTSGAYSYEQY
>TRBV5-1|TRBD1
ASSHTPFRTGDNSPLH
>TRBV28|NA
ASSFRLKNTEAF
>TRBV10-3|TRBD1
ARPGTGPSSYNSPLH
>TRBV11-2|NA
ASSLDLLGGYT
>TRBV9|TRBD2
ASSPGLAAGTEQF
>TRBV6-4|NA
ASSKDYGETQY